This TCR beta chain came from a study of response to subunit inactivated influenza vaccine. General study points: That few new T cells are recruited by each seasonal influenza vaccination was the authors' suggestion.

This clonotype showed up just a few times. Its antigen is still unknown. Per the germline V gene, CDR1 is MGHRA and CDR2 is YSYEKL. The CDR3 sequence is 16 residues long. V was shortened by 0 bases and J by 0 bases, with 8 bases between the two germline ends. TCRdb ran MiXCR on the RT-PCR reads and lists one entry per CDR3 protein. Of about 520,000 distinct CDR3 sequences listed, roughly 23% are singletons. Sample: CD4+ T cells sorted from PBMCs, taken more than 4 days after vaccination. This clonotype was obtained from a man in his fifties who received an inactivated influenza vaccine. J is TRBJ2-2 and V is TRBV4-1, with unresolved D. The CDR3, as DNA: TGCGCCAGCAGCCAAGAGGGGATAGCGAACACCGGGGAGCTGTTTTTT. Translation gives CASSQEGIANTGELFF.